Given below is one T cell receptor beta chain in context. Its antigen is currently not known. To determine HCMV serostatus, a commercial ELISA kit was used to detect HCMV-specific IgG in serum. Ficoll density gradient centrifugation was used to isolate peripheral blood mononuclear cells from blood. This sample is drawn from a study of T cells expressing NK-cell markers (dated by TCRdb to 2018 to 2021). For the study in its entirety: About 8 donors provided sorted CD3+CD56+NKG2C+, CD3+CD56+NKG2C- and CD3+CD56-NKG2C+ T-cell subsets, whose TCR beta-chain repertoires were profiled. Most of the eight sequenced donors were HCMV-seropositive and one was HCMV-seronegative. The eight sequenced donors were randomly selected healthy volunteers, three men and five women. The libraries were sequenced on Illumina HiSeq 2000/2500, MiSeq or NextSeq, producing 2 x 150 bp reads.

The sequencer listed for this sample is Illumina HiSeq 2000. TCR beta cDNA libraries were made by 5'RACE template switching that added a universal primer site and unique molecular identifiers. Priming for cDNA synthesis came from the TCR beta constant segment, and two successive PCR amplification steps followed. Concerning the study's data processing: MIGEC was used to demultiplex reads and group reads by UMI, and MiTCR was used to assemble and quantify clonotypes. To remove erroneous sequences, TCR cDNA sequences were retained only when supported by two or more reads. The tcR package was used for downstream repertoire analysis, with clonotypes matched between fractions based on CDR3 nucleotide sequence plus V segment. Antigen specificity was annotated against VDJdb with VDJmatch, allowing one amino acid substitution in CDR3. After the reads were reprocessed by TCRdb, one entry was made per CDR3 protein sequence, with no DNA. The V and J calls here are based on TCRdb, not the publication. The record for this sample contains over 150,000 distinct CDR3 sequences. 30% to 45% of the sample is held by the ten biggest clonotypes.

Taken from cysteine to phenylalanine, the CDR3 has 15 residues. The DNA is unrecorded. CDR1 and CDR2 were assigned from the germline V gene as LGHNA and YNFKEQ. General findings and caveats noted by the study authors: Those dominant clonotypes were again the most abundant among CD3+CD56-NKG2C+ cells in a few donors, at about 28.3-65%. Whether the expanded NKG2C-expressing T cell clones were specific for HCMV antigens was left unclear. In several donors, the dominant CD3+CD56+NKG2C+ clonotypes were found to rank among the top 10 CD8+ clonotypes and to make up about 1.0-8% of CD8+ T cells.

The source is a woman aged 50 to 65 in good health. Donor details come from another sample of the same person, matched by shared clones. Specimen: blood T cells: a sorted CD56 or NKG2C T cell subset, CD4+ or CD8+ T cells, or bulk PBMC T cells (not recorded which). The V and J genes are TRBV4-2 and TRBJ2-1. CDR3 loop: CASSLEETSGNEQFF.